These 3 T cell receptor beta chains came from one sample sequenced in a study of CD8+CD57+ T cells in acquired aplastic anemia. For CDR3 and TCR beta VDJ profiling, genomic DNA was the template used. TCRdb passed the reads through MiXCR, listing each CDR3 protein once. Among 150,000 to 200,000 distinct CDR3 sequences, 45% to 60% were seen once, and the ten largest hold roughly 13%. An expansion of CD8+CD57+ cells by flow cytometry had been shown in patients chosen for sequencing. Input material: sorted CD4+, CD8+, or CD8+CD57+ T cells (not recorded which) from PBMCs. The receptor set was obtained from a human donor with aplastic anemia.

As regards this clonotype: An end of the junction does not agree with germline; a read error may underlie this. The chain recombines TRBV12-3 or TRBV12-4 with TRBJ1-1; D is unclear. This CDR3 comprises 14 residues. The CDR3 region is CAISDSQSNTEASF. The DNA of the CDR3 is TGTGCCATCAGTGATTCTCAGTCGAACACTGAAGCTTCCTTT.

The V gene is TRBV25-1, the J gene TRBJ2-7, with 7 nucleotides matching TRBD1. J was trimmed by 1 base and V by 6 bases; bases with no gene match: 9. This CDR3 comprises 15 residues. Per germline, CDR1 MGHDK and CDR2 SYGVNS. CDR3 in DNA: TGTGCCAGCAGCGTTTCAGGGGACAGATCCTACGAGCAGTACTTC. It yields the protein CASSVSGDRSYEQYF.

The chain has TRBV7-9 and TRBJ1-2; 9 positions agree with TRBD1. The CDR3 has 12 residues. The V gene's germline CDR1 is SEHNR and CDR2 FQNEAQ (reference sequence). Trimming took 5 bases from V and 6 from J; bases not matched to a gene: 1. The CDR3 region is CASSDRGDGYTF. The CDR3 bases are TGTGCCAGCAGCGACAGGGGGGATGGCTACACCTTC.